This TCR beta chain was documented in a study of PD-L1 blockade in urothelial cancer. Across the whole study: Most patients, twenty-five of 29, were males with bladder-origin cancer. Tumor specimens held a median 1,402 T cells.

The V gene lost 3 bases and the J gene lost 0 bases, with 14 bases spanning the gap. Germline CDR1 reads SQVTM; CDR2 reads ANQGSEA. This CDR3 is built from 15 residues. In FFPE tumors, DNA was quantified by means of amplified housekeeping genes. Sequenced by immunoSEQ multiplex PCR; TCRdb stores in-frame clones only, minus some. The sample comprises more than 35,000 clones, just over 35% of which are singletons, and just under 9% rests with the top ten. In regard to this clone: The antigen is not known.

General study results and limits: Rather than right before treatment, one FFPE tumor sample per patient was taken at another time.

The chain recombines TRBV29-1 with TRBJ1-2; maybe TRBD1 (6 bases). This TCR came from a man between 60 and 75 years old with urothelial cancer. The material sequenced was tumor tissue, taken before atezolizumab (anti-PD-L1) treatment. The CDR3 is CSVDRGVDSNYGYTF. CDR3 coding DNA: TGCAGCGTTGACAGGGGAGTCGACTCTAACTATGGCTACACCTTC.